This TCR beta chain stems from a study of a mutant IDH1 vaccine in newly diagnosed glioma. Looking at the study overall: A roughly 62% male, 37.5% female split and a mean age of approximately 40 years characterized treated patients.

Generated by immunoSEQ multiplex PCR, the TCRdb table keeps only in-frame clones and is missing some. This table holds about 66,000 clones, about four fifths found once. Time point of the sample: week 11, during vaccination. Doses comprised 300 ug of mutant IDH1 20-mer peptide each, plus topical imiquimod. Comment on this clone: Its antigen is unidentified.

The sample was PBMCs, taken from a glioma patient whose treatment included an IDH1 peptide vaccine. The receptor was derived from a young man with glioma.

CDR3 amino acids: CASGRSVGYNEQFF. In DNA, the CDR3 is TGCGCCAGCGGGCGGAGTGTGGGGTACAATGAGCAGTTCTTC. J is TRBJ2-1 and V is TRBV5-1; D remains ambiguous. The CDR3 sequence is 14 residues long. V dropped 7 bases and J dropped 4 bases, with 15 bases sitting between them. CDR1 SGHRS and CDR2 YFSETQ come from the germline V gene.